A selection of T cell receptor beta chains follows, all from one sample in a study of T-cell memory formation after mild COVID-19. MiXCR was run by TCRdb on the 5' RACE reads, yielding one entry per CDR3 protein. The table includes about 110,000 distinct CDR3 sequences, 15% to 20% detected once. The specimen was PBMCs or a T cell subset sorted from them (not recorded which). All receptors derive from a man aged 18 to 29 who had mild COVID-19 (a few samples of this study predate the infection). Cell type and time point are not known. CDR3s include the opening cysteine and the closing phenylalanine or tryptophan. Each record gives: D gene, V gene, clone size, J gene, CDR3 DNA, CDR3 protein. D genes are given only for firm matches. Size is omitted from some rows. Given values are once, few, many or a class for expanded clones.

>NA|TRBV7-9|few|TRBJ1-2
TGTGCCAGCACTCAGGACCCGACAGGCAGATATGGCTACACCTTC
CASTQDPTGRYGYTF
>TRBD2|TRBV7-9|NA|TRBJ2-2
TGTGCCAGCAGCTTAGCGGGCAGCGGGGTCAGGACCGGGGAGCTGTTTTTT
CASSLAGSGVRTGELFF
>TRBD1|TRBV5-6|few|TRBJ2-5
TGTGCCAGCAGCTACTGGGACAGGAGTAAAGAGACCCAGTACTTC
CASSYWDRSKETQYF
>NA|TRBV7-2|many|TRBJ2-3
TGTGCCAGCAGTCGGGGGACAGATACGCAGTATTTT
CASSRGTDTQYF
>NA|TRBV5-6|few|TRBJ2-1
TGTGCCAGCAGCTTGCGGGCGGGACACCCATACAATGAGCAGTTCTTC
CASSLRAGHPYNEQFF
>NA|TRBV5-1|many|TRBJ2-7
TGCGCCAGCAGCTTTGGACCGGGAAACTACGAGCAGTACTTC
CASSFGPGNYEQYF
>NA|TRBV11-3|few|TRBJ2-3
TGTGCCAGCAGCTACGGGGGCGATACGCAGTATTTT
CASSYGGDTQYF
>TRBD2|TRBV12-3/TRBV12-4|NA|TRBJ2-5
TGTGCCAGCAGTAGTACTAGCGGGGGCGCCGAGACCCAGTACTTC
CASSSTSGGAETQYF
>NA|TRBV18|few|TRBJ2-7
TGTGCCAGCTCAGCAGGGTCGATCTACGAGCAGTACTTC
CASSAGSIYEQYF
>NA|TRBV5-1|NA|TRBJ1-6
TGCGCCAGCAGCTTGGTAAGGGGCGCTAGAAATTCACCCCTCCACTTT
CASSLVRGARNSPLHF
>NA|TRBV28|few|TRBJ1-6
TGTGCCAGCAGTTTAGAAGGGGGGTATAATTCACCCCTCCACTTT
CASSLEGGYNSPLHF
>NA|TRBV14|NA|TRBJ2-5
TGTGCCAGCAGCCAACGAATGGCGTTACAAGAGACCCAGTACTTC
CASSQRMALQETQYF
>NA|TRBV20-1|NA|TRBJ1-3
TGCAGTGCCTTGATTGGAAACACCATATATTTT
CSALIGNTIYF
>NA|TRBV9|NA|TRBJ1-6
TGTGCCAGCAGCGCCCATCCCAGACAACCCCTCCACTTT
CASSAHPRQPLHF
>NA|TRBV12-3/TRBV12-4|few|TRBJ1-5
TGTGCCAGCAGACCAGGACAGAACAATCAGCCCCAGCATTTT
CASRPGQNNQPQHF
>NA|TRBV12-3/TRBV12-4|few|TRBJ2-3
TGTGCCAGCAGCATGAGCGGAACCACAGATACGCAGTATTTT
CASSMSGTTDTQYF
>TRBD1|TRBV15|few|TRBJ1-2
TGTGCCACCAGCAGAGGCCCCAGGGGGGAAGAAAGAGGCTACACCTTC
CATSRGPRGEERGYTF
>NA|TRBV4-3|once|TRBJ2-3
TGCGCCAGCAGCCTCATCTCCGGGGCAGATACGCAGTATTTT
CASSLISGADTQYF
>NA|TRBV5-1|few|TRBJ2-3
TGCGCCAGCAGCTACAAAGGGAGCACAGATACGCAGTATTTT
CASSYKGSTDTQYF
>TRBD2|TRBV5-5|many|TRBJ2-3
TGTGCCAGCAGCTTGGTTAGCGGGGGAGCAGATACGCAGTATTTT
CASSLVSGGADTQYF
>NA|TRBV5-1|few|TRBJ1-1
TGCGCCAGCAGCTTGGGTACTGGCTCCACTGAAGCTTTCTTT
CASSLGTGSTEAFF
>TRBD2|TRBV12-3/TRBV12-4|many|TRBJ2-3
TGTGCCAGCAGTACCGGGACTAGCGGCCGAGATACGCAGTATTTT
CASSTGTSGRDTQYF
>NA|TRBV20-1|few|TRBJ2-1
TGCAGTGCTAGTCGGGCTAGAACCTACAATGAGCAGTTCTTC
CSASRARTYNEQFF
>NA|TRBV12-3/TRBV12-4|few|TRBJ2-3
TGTGCCAGCAGTTTCTCTCGGCGCACAGATACGCAGTATTTT
CASSFSRRTDTQYF
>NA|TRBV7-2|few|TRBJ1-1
TGTGCCAGCAGCCCCGGCGGGTCGAGCACTGAAGCTTTCTTT
CASSPGGSSTEAFF
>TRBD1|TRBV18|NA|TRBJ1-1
TGTGCCAGCTCACCCCGTACAGGGGATTTGAACACTGAAGCTTTCTTT
CASSPRTGDLNTEAFF
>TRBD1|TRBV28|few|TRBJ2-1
TGTGCCAGCAGCTTTATAGGGACAGATCTCTCCTACAATGAGCAGTTCTTC
CASSFIGTDLSYNEQFF
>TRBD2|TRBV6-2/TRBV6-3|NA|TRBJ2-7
TGTGCCAGCTCCGGGACTAGCGGCCTCTACGAGCAGTACTTC
CASSGTSGLYEQYF
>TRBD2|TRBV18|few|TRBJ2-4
TGTGCCAGCTCACGGGAGGGCACCAAAAACATTCAGTACTTC
CASSREGTKNIQYF
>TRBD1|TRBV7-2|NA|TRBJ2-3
TGTGCCAGCAGCCCGACAGGGGGCACAGATACGCAGTATTTT
CASSPTGGTDTQYF
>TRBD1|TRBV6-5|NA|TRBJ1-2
TGTGCCAGCAGTGGTTGGGGACAGACCTATGGCTACACCTTC
CASSGWGQTYGYTF